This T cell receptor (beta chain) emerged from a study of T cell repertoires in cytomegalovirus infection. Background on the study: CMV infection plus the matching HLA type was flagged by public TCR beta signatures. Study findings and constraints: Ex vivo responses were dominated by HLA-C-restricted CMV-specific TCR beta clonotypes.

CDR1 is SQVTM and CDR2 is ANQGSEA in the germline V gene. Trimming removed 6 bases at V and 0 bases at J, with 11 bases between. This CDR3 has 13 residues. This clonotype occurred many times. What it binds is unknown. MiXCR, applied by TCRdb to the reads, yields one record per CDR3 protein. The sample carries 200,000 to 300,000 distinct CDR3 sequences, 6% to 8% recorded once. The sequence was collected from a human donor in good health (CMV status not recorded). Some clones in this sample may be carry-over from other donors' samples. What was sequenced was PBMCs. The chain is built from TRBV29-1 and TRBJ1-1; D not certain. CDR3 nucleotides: TGCAGCGTGGCGGTACAGATGAACACTGAAGCTTTCTTT. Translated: CSVAVQMNTEAFF.